This T cell receptor beta chain was observed in a study of T-cell reconstitution after alpha-beta-depleted transplantation in children. Study-wide findings and caveats: From surviving recipient T cells and thymic progenitors came the high day-60 TCRbeta diversity observed in some patients. Expanded graft clones, several hundred of them, were reportedly the source of alpha-beta T cells about two months after transplant.

The germline V and J ends were trimmed by 6 bases and 1 base, with 12 bases remaining between them. The CDR3 spans 14 residues. Molecular barcoding with unique molecular identifiers was used for the TCRbeta library. TCRdb independently ran MiXCR on the PCR reads; one entry per CDR3 protein. The sample lists under 750,000 distinct CDR3 sequences; 20% to 25% were seen once. This clonotype was seen a handful of times. No antigen is known for it. The material was PBMCs, mostly from graft donor cells, obtained 360 days after TCRalphabeta/CD19-depleted stem cell transplant. V and J are TRBV12-3 or TRBV12-4 and TRBJ1-1; no firm D call. The receptor comes from a boy in the first two years of life who had a stem cell transplant for acute myeloid leukemia, so the T cells may come from the graft donor. CDR3 DNA sequence: TGTGCCAGCAGCGAGGGCAGCTGGAACACTGAAGCTTTCTTT. It is translated as CASSEGSWNTEAFF.